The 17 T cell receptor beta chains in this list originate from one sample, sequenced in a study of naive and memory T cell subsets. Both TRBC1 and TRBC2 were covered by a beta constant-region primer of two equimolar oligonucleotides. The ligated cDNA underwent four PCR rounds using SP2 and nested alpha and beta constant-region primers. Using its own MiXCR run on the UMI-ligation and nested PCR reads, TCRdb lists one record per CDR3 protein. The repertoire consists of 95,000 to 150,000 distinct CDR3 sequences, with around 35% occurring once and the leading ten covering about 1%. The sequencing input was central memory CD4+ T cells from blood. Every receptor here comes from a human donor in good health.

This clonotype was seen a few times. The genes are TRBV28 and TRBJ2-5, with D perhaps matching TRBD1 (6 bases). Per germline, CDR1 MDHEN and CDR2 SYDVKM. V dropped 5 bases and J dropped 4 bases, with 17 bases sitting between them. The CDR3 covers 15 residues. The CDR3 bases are TGTGCCAGCAGTCCACACCTACAGGGCGGAGAGACCCAGTACTTC. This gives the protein CASSPHLQGGETQYF.

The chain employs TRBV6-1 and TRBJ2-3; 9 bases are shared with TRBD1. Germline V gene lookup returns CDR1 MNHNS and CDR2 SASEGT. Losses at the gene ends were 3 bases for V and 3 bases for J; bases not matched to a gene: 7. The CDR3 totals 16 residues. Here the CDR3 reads CASSEMVGQGTDTQYF. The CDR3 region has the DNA TGTGCCAGCAGTGAGATGGTAGGACAGGGGACAGATACGCAGTATTTT.

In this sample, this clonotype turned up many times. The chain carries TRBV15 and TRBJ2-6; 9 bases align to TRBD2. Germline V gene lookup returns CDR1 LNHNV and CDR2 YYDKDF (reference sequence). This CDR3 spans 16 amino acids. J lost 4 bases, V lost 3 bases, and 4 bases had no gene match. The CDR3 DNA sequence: TGTGCCACCAGCAGTCGTAGCGGGAGCGGGGCCAACGTCCTGACTTTC. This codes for CATSSRSGSGANVLTF.

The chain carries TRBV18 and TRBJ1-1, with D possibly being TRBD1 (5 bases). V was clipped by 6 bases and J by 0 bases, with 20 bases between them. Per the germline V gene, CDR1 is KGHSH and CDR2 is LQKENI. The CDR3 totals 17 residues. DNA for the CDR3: TGTGCCAGCTCTCCCAGGGATTTCGGACGAATGAACACTGAAGCTTTCTTT. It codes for CASSPRDFGRMNTEAFF.

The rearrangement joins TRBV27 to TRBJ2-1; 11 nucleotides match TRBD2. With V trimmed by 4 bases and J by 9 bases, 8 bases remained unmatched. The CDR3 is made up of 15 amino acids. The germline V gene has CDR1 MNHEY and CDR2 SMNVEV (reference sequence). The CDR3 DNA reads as TGTGCCAGCAGTTCCCCGACTAGCGGGATGGCTGAGCAGTTCTTC. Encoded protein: CASSSPTSGMAEQFF.

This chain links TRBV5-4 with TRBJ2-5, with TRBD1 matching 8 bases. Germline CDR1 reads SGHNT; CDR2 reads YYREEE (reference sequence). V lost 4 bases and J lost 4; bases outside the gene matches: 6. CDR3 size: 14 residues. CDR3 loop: CASSPGQGRETQYF. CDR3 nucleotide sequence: TGTGCCAGCAGCCCCGGACAGGGACGAGAGACCCAGTACTTC.

CDR3 in amino acids: CSAPGTSGNLRYEQYF. The DNA of the CDR3 is TGCAGTGCGCCAGGGACTAGCGGGAATTTGCGGTACGAGCAGTACTTC. The chain recombines TRBV20-1 with TRBJ2-7; 13 positions match TRBD2. The V gene's germline CDR1 is DFQATT and CDR2 SNEGSKA (reference sequence). The J segment lost 4 bases and the V segment lost 6 bases, leaving 12 bases of the junction unmatched. The CDR3 length is 16 residues.

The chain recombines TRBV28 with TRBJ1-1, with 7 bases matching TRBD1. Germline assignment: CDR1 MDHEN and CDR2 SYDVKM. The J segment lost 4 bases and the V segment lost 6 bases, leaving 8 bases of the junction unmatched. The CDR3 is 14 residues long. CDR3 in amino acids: CASRRQGRATEAFF. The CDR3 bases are TGTGCCAGCAGAAGACAGGGACGGGCCACTGAAGCTTTCTTT.

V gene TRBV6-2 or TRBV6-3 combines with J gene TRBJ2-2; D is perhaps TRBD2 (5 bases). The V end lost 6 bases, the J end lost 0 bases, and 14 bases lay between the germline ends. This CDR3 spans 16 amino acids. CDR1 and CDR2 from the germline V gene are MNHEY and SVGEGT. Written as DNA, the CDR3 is TGTGCCAGCAGCCCGTGGCGGGCCCCGAACACCGGGGAGCTGTTTTTT. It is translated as CASSPWRAPNTGELFF.

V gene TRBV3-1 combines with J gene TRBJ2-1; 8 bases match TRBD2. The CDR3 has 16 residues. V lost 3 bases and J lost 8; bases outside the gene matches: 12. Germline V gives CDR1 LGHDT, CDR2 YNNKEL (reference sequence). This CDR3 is CASSQNAGGWKDEQFF. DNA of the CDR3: TGTGCCAGCAGCCAGAACGCGGGAGGCTGGAAAGATGAGCAGTTCTTC.

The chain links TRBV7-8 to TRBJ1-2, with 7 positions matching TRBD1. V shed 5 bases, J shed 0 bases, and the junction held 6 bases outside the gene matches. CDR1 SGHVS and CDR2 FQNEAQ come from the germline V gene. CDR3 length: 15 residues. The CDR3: CASSPKGTANYGYTF. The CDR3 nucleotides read TGTGCCAGCAGCCCCAAGGGGACAGCTAACTATGGCTACACCTTC.

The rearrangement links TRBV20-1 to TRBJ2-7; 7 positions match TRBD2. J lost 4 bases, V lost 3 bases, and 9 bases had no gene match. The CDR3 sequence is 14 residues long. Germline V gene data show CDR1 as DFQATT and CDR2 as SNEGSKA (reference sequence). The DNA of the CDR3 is TGCAGTGCTAGGAGGGAGGGAAGGGCGTACGAGCAGTACTTC. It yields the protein CSARREGRAYEQYF.

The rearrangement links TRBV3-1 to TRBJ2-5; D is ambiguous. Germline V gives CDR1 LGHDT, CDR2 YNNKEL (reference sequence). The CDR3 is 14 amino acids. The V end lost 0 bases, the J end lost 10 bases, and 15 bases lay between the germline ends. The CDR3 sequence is CASSQEMGSKDQYF. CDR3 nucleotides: TGTGCCAGCAGCCAAGAGATGGGCTCAAAGGACCAGTACTTC.

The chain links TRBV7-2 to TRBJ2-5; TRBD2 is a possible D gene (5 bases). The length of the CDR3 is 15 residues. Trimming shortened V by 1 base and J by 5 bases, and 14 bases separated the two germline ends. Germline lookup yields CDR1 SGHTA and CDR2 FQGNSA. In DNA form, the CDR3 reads TGTGCCAGCAGCTTAGATGGTCGAGGGATGGAGACCCAGTACTTC. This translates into CASSLDGRGMETQYF.

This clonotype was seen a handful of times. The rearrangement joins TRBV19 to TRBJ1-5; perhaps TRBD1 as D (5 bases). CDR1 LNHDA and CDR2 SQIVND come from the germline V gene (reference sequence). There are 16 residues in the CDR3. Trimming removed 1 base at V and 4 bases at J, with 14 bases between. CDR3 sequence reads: CASSIGAGRSNQPQHF. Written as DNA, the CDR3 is TGTGCCAGTAGTATAGGGGCGGGACGGAGTAATCAGCCCCAGCATTTT.

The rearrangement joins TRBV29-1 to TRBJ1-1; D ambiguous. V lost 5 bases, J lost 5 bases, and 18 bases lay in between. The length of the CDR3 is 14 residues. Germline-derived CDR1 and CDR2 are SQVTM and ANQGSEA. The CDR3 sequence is CSVRSLSLRTEAFF. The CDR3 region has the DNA TGCAGCGTTCGGTCCTTGTCGCTGCGGACTGAAGCTTTCTTT.

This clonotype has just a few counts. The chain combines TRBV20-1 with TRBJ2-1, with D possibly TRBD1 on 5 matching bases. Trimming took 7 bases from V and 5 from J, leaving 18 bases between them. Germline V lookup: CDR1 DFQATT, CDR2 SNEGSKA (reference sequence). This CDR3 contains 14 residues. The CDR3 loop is CSGTNDQTDNEQFF. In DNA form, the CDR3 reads TGCAGTGGGACAAACGACCAAACTGACAATGAGCAGTTCTTC.